This entry is about one T cell receptor beta chain. Source study methods: Nucleated cell number was recorded as an estimate derived from reference gene primer amplification. Sequenced by immunoSEQ multiplex PCR; TCRdb stores in-frame clones only, minus some. That table gives V, J and clone size, and the DNA gave D and trimming. Among about 240,000 clones listed, roughly 88% were seen once. The CDR3 is made up of 14 amino acids. The germline gives CDR1 SGDLS, CDR2 YYNGEE. V lost 0 bases and J 6 bases, leaving 9 bases between the germline ends. The data originate from a study of blood T cell repertoires in COVID-19. Whole-study context: Specimens from acute and convalescent COVID-19 originated in the United States, Italy and Spain. T cells, B-cell-depleted T cells, or PBMCs supplied cDNA or gDNA.

This chain links TRBV9 with TRBJ2-2, with D tentatively TRBD2 (5 bases). Sequencing input: peripheral blood. This clonotype was obtained from a man aged 80 or over with acute or convalescent COVID-19. CDR3 nucleotides: TGTGCCAGCAGCGTAGCTGGAGGATCCGGGGAGCTGTTTTTT. This translates into CASSVAGGSGELFF. Based on the CDR3 plus reference TRBV9 and TRBJ2-2, the full variable domain is DSGVTQTPKHLITATGQRVTLRCSPRSGDLSVYWYQQSLDQGLQFLIQYYNGEERAKGNILERFSAQQFPDLHSELNLSSLELGDSALYFCASSVAGGSGELFFGEGSRLTVL.